What follows are 16 T cell receptor beta chains derived from one specimen sequenced in a study of OX40 agonist ivuxolimab in advanced cancers. Generated by immunoSEQ multiplex PCR, the TCRdb table keeps only in-frame clones and is missing some. The sample contains 53,000 or so clones, more than 75% of which appear only once. Sequencing used CD4+ or CD8+ T cells sorted from blood, obtained in a trial of the OX40 agonist ivuxolimab. These receptors were taken from an adult with an advanced solid tumor such as melanoma, head and neck, liver or kidney cancer.

V is TRBV4-2 and J is TRBJ1-5, with 10 bases aligning to TRBD1. Germline CDR1 reads LGHNA; CDR2 reads YNFKEQ. Trimming cost V 3 bases and J 0 bases; bases outside gene matches: 8. The CDR3 has 18 residues. The CDR3 sequence is CASSQDRDRGDSNQPQHF. CDR3 coding DNA: TGTGCCAGCAGCCAGGATCGGGACAGGGGAGATAGCAATCAGCCCCAGCATTTT.

The rearrangement uses TRBV6-4 and TRBJ2-1, with TRBD1 matching over 8 bases. Germline values: CDR1 MRHNA, CDR2 SNTAGT. J was trimmed by 4 bases and V by 4 bases; bases with no gene match: 0. The CDR3 has 13 amino acids. The DNA of the CDR3 is TGTGCCAGCAGTGGGACAGGGTACAATGAGCAGTTCTTC. Its translation: CASSGTGYNEQFF.

V gene TRBV25-1 combines with J gene TRBJ1-3, with D hard to call. V was cut by 1 base and J by 2 bases, with 9 bases left in between. This CDR3 spans 15 amino acids. Germline values: CDR1 MGHDK, CDR2 SYGVNS. The DNA for the CDR3 is TGTGCCAGCAGTGAATCTTGGGGTCCTGGAAACACCATATATTTT. Protein product: CASSESWGPGNTIYF.

The V and J genes are TRBV2 and TRBJ2-2, with 12 bases aligning to TRBD2. The CDR3 has 16 amino acids. CDR1 and CDR2 (germline): SNHLY, FYNNEI. V lost 6 bases to trimming and J lost 7 bases; unmatched junction nucleotides: 9. CDR3 sequence (DNA): TGTGCCAGCAGCGAGACTAGCGGGAGTATCGGCGGGGAGCTGTTTTTT. Encoded protein: CASSETSGSIGGELFF.

This clone has a single count. In DNA form, the CDR3 reads TGTGCCAGCAGGGTGACAGGGAGAGATTCACCCCTCCACTTT. Amino acid sequence: CASRVTGRDSPLHF. The V gene is TRBV13, the J gene TRBJ1-6; TRBD1 agrees at 7 bases. This CDR3 has 14 residues. The germline gives CDR1 PRHDT, CDR2 FYEKMQ (reference sequence). V shed 6 bases and J 8 bases; nucleotides not matched to a gene: 7.

The genes are TRBV27 and TRBJ1-5; D is unresolved. V was clipped by 5 bases and J by 0 bases, with 17 bases between them. Germline V gene data show CDR1 as MNHEY and CDR2 as SMNVEV (reference sequence). This CDR3 has 17 residues. CDR3 nucleotides: TGTGCCAGCAGTCTAACAGAAGTACCTTATAGCAATCAGCCCCAGCATTTT. Its protein product is CASSLTEVPYSNQPQHF.

CDR3: CATERGLGDTEAFF. CDR3 bases: TGCGCCACCGAGAGGGGCCTGGGGGACACTGAAGCTTTCTTT. The rearrangement uses TRBV4-1 and TRBJ1-1, with a weak D call TRBD1 (5 bases). V was cut by 10 bases and J by 3 bases, with 18 bases left in between. Per germline, CDR1 MGHRA and CDR2 YSYEKL. This CDR3 region has 14 residues.

This clone has more than one count but fewer than ten. The chain has TRBV7-6 and TRBJ2-1, with TRBD2 identical over 7 bases. With 4 bases clipped from V and 7 bases from J, the junction kept 10 bases outside the gene matches. The CDR3 length is 15 residues. Germline assignment: CDR1 SGHVS and CDR2 FNYEAQ. The CDR3 is CASSWGGGPGNEQFF. The DNA for the CDR3 is TGTGCCAGCAGCTGGGGGGGAGGGCCGGGGAATGAGCAGTTCTTC.

CDR3 DNA: TGTGCCAGCAGTTCCCGGCAGGGTGGGTCAGATACGCAGTATTTT. Protein sequence: CASSSRQGGSDTQYF. The chain is built from TRBV6-6 and TRBJ2-3, with D perhaps matching TRBD1 (5 bases). The CDR3 runs to 15 residues. V lost 4 bases and J lost 4, with 15 bases in between. In germline, CDR1 is MNHNY, CDR2 SVGAGI (reference sequence).

The chain links TRBV9 to TRBJ2-7, with 7 bases identical to TRBD2. Trimming at V came to 4 bases and at J to 4 bases, leaving 8 bases not matched to a gene. The CDR3 runs to 14 residues. Germline CDR1 and CDR2: SGDLS and YYNGEE. CDR3 DNA sequence: TGTGCCAGCAGCCCTGGCGGGAGTATGTACGAGCAGTACTTC. It yields the protein CASSPGGSMYEQYF.

The chain recombines TRBV7-3 with TRBJ2-2; perhaps TRBD2 as D (5 bases). This CDR3 spans 16 amino acids. V lost 1 base to trimming and J lost 6 bases, with 15 bases between them. The germline V gene encodes CDR1 SGHTA and CDR2 FQGTGA. CDR3 DNA: TGTGCCAGCAGCTTAAACCGCGCGGGTGGGGCCGGGGAGCTGTTTTTT. This sequence encodes CASSLNRAGGAGELFF.

The chain uses TRBV21-1 and TRBJ1-5. TRBV21-1 is designated a pseudogene. CDR3 length: 16 residues. CDR3 residues: CASSKSQKLGGQPQHF. As DNA, the CDR3 is TGTGCCAGCAGCAAGAGTCAGAAACTCGGGGGCCAGCCCCAGCATTTT.

The chain is built from TRBV19 and TRBJ1-1; D gene unclear. Trimming left V 3 bases short and J 2 bases short, with 13 bases between. The CDR3 has 15 residues. Germline lookup yields CDR1 LNHDA and CDR2 SQIVND (reference sequence). Here the CDR3 reads CASSILSTGNTEAFF. The CDR3 DNA reads TGTGCCAGTAGTATCCTTAGTACCGGAAACACTGAAGCTTTCTTT.

The rearrangement uses TRBV25-1 and TRBJ2-2; possibly TRBD1 for D (5 bases). Trimming cost V 6 bases and J 0 bases, with 20 bases left between them. Germline CDR1 and CDR2: MGHDK and SYGVNS. This CDR3 region has 18 residues. CDR3 in DNA: TGTGCCAGCAGCCCTAGGGGATCATACTCAACGAACACCGGGGAGCTGTTTTTT. This encodes CASSPRGSYSTNTGELFF.

The CDR3 sequence: CASGTPSYEQYF. CDR3 DNA: TGTGCCAGTGGGACTCCCTCCTACGAGCAGTACTTC. The V gene is TRBV28, the J gene TRBJ2-7; maybe TRBD2 (6 bases). The CDR3 runs 12 residues. CDR1 is MDHEN, CDR2 SYDVKM, per germline. V was shortened by 9 bases and J by 0 bases, with 9 bases between the two germline ends.

V and J are TRBV28 and TRBJ2-1; 11 positions agree with TRBD2. The V gene end was trimmed by 6 bases and the J gene end by 7 bases; junction bases not matched to a gene: 5. Germline lookup yields CDR1 MDHEN and CDR2 SYDVKM. The CDR3 spans 14 residues. CDR3 in amino acids: CASRLAGEVNEQFF. DNA for the CDR3: TGTGCCAGCAGACTAGCGGGAGAGGTGAATGAGCAGTTCTTC.